The 27 T cell receptor beta chains presented below share a single source sample, sequenced in a study of blood T cell repertoires in COVID-19. The method was immunoSEQ multiplex PCR; TCRdb's version includes in-frame clones alone and lacks a portion of them. Of about 59,000 clones in the sample, about 82% were seen once. The specimen was peripheral blood. These receptors were collected from a human donor in a cohort sampled during active COVID-19.

This chain links TRBV5-4 with TRBJ1-6, with a tentative D call TRBD1 (6 bases). The CDR3 runs 13 residues. Germline values: CDR1 SGHNT, CDR2 YYREEE (reference sequence). V was pared by 4 bases and J by 9 bases, with 11 bases between. The CDR3 DNA reads as TGTGCCAGCAGCGCGGACAGTCCTTCACCCCTCCACTTT. It is translated as CASSADSPSPLHF.

The chain employs TRBV19 and TRBJ2-5; D remains ambiguous. Trimming shortened V by 5 bases and J by 2 bases, and 12 bases separated the two germline ends. The CDR3 sequence is 14 residues long. The germline gives CDR1 LNHDA, CDR2 SQIVND (reference sequence). The CDR3 loop reads CASSPQSNQETQYF. The CDR3, as DNA: TGTGCCAGTAGTCCTCAGTCGAATCAAGAGACCCAGTACTTC.

The chain employs TRBV6-1 and TRBJ1-5; D not resolved. Germline V gene lookup returns CDR1 MNHNS and CDR2 SASEGT. The length of the CDR3 is 13 residues. Trimming took off 3 bases at V and 7 bases at J, with 10 bases between the two ends. CDR3 residues: CASSDMVEQPQHF. The CDR3 DNA reads TGTGCCAGCAGTGACATGGTGGAGCAGCCCCAGCATTTT.

In this sample, this clone turned up once. The CDR3 region has the DNA TGTGCCAGCAGCCCGGGACAGGAAGAGACCCAGTACTTC. Its translation: CASSPGQEETQYF. The V and J genes are TRBV3-1 (or the pseudogene TRBV3-2) and TRBJ2-5, with 8 bases that match TRBD1. V trimming: 4 bases; J trimming: 3 bases; junction bases outside the gene matches: 1. Germline V gives CDR1 LGHDT, CDR2 YNNKEL (reference sequence). This CDR3 contains 13 residues.

V is TRBV7-7 and J is TRBJ2-1; maybe TRBD1 (6 bases). The CDR3 consists of 15 residues. CDR1 is SSHAT and CDR2 is FNYEAQ in the germline V gene (reference sequence). The V and J ends lost 4 bases and 3 bases respectively, with 13 bases between them. The chain's CDR3 is CASSSGVGHYNEQFF. The DNA of the CDR3 is TGTGCCAGCAGCTCAGGGGTCGGCCACTACAATGAGCAGTTCTTC.

The J gene is TRBJ2-3, the V gene TRBV19; TRBD2 might be the D (6 bases). The CDR3 is 12 residues long. Trimming took 6 bases from V and 7 from J, leaving 11 bases between them. Germline V lookup: CDR1 LNHDA, CDR2 SQIVND (reference sequence). The CDR3 DNA reads TGTGCCAGTAGACCCGGAGGGAATACGCAGTATTTT. Protein: CASRPGGNTQYF.

The V gene is TRBV11-2, the J gene TRBJ1-3; D may be TRBD1 (6 bases). Germline V gene sequence: CDR1 SGHAT, CDR2 FQNNGV. Trimming removed 5 bases from V and 1 base from J, with 15 bases in between. The CDR3 runs to 16 residues. CDR3 in DNA: TGTGCCAGCAGCCTCAGGGGTGTTGAATCTGGAAACACCATATATTTT. Translated, it gives CASSLRGVESGNTIYF.

The CDR3 sequence: CASSSGLRDSYGYTF. CDR3 coding DNA: TGTGCCAGCAGCTCCGGCCTCAGGGACTCCTATGGCTACACCTTC. The V and J genes are TRBV7-2 and TRBJ1-2; tentative D call: TRBD1 (5 bases). Germline CDR1 SGHTA, CDR2 FQGNSA. The CDR3 extends over 15 amino acids. Between the trimmed V and J ends, which lost 4 bases and 4 bases, there was a span of 16 bases.

The chain joins TRBV23-1 to TRBJ2-3; perhaps TRBD2 as D (6 bases). TRBV23-1 has ORF status, its function being uncertain. The V gene lost 2 bases and the J gene lost 0 bases, with 24 bases spanning the gap. The CDR3 sequence is 20 residues long. The CDR3 coding sequence is TGCGCCAGCAGTCAAAGCCCAATCGCCTCCAGGAGGGGAAGCACAGATACGCAGTATTTT. It translates to CASSQSPIASRRGSTDTQYF.

This chain links TRBV5-6 with TRBJ2-2, with TRBD1 as a possible D gene (6 bases). The CDR3 is 16 residues long. The V gene lost 4 bases and the J gene lost 8 bases, with 21 bases spanning the gap. Germline CDR1 SGHDT, CDR2 YYEEEE. Written as DNA, the CDR3 is TGTGCCAGCAGCGGCGGAAGGGACACGTCGCGAGGGGAGCTGTTTTTT. Protein sequence: CASSGGRDTSRGELFF.

The rearrangement links TRBV2 to TRBJ2-5, with TRBD2 matching 10 bases. Trimming took 5 bases from V and 0 from J; bases not matched to a gene: 9. The V gene's germline CDR1 is SNHLY and CDR2 FYNNEI. The CDR3 contains 17 residues. The CDR3 loop reads CASSPSVAGGNQETQYF. The CDR3 region has the DNA TGTGCCAGCAGTCCCTCGGTAGCGGGGGGCAACCAAGAGACCCAGTACTTC.

The rearrangement joins TRBV4-3 to TRBJ1-1; 7 bases agree with TRBD1. The length of the CDR3 is 17 residues. The ends lost 1 base at V and 0 bases at J; junction bases unmatched: 8. The V gene's germline CDR1 is LGHNA and CDR2 YSLEER. CDR3 amino acids: CASSQGGDQGVNTEAFF. The CDR3 nucleotides read TGCGCCAGCAGCCAAGGAGGAGATCAGGGGGTGAACACTGAAGCTTTCTTT.

J is TRBJ1-6 and V is TRBV9; 8 nucleotides agree with TRBD1. CDR3 length equals 15 residues. Germline-derived CDR1 and CDR2 are SGDLS and YYNGEE. The trim removed 4 bases at V and 10 bases at J, leaving 10 bases unmatched. CDR3 region: CASSYGTGRESPLHF. CDR3 bases: TGTGCCAGCAGCTACGGGACAGGAAGAGAATCACCCCTCCACTTT.

The genes are TRBV7-3 and TRBJ2-1; 12 nucleotides line up with TRBD1. The junction had 8 bases not matched to a gene; V was cut back by 7 bases and J by 7 bases. The V gene's germline CDR1 is SGHTA and CDR2 FQGTGA. The CDR3 is 15 residues long. This CDR3 reads CASTSGTGGWNEQFF. The CDR3, as DNA: TGTGCCAGCACGTCCGGGACAGGGGGCTGGAATGAGCAGTTCTTC.

This clone was counted once. This chain links TRBV29-1 with TRBJ1-4; 8 positions match TRBD1. CDR1 is SQVTM and CDR2 is ANQGSEA in the germline V gene. The CDR3 loop spans 13 amino acids. V shed 6 bases, J shed 5 bases, and the junction held 5 bases outside the gene matches. In nucleotides, the CDR3 is TGCAGCGTCGGACAGGGCAGAAATGAAAAACTGTTTTTT. This encodes CSVGQGRNEKLFF.

The chain combines TRBV7-9 with TRBJ1-5, with 8 bases that match TRBD1. The CDR3 has 15 amino acids. Germline V gives CDR1 SEHNR, CDR2 FQNEAQ (reference sequence). V shed 5 bases, J shed 1 base, and the junction held 4 bases outside the gene matches. The CDR3 DNA is TGTGCCAGCAGCACCGGACAGGGAAGCAATCAGCCCCAGCATTTT. Its protein product is CASSTGQGSNQPQHF.

The chain recombines TRBV18 with TRBJ1-3, with a tentative D call TRBD1 (6 bases). Germline values: CDR1 KGHSH, CDR2 LQKENI. V lost 3 bases to trimming and J lost 8 bases, with 11 bases between them. The CDR3 extends over 13 amino acids. The CDR3 loop is CASSPGAGDTIYF. CDR3 DNA: TGTGCCAGCTCACCGGGGGCAGGCGACACCATATATTTT.

This clone has a single count. The chain has TRBV21-1 and TRBJ1-5. TRBV21-1 is reported as a pseudogene. The CDR3 is made up of 16 amino acids. Here the CDR3 reads CASSLRSRYSNQPQHF. CDR3 DNA: TGTGCCAGCAGCCTCCGTAGCCGGTATAGCAATCAGCCCCAGCATTTT.

V and J are TRBV7-9 and TRBJ1-6; 11 nucleotides line up with TRBD1. There are 18 residues in the CDR3. From germline, CDR1 is SEHNR and CDR2 FQNEAQ (reference sequence). With 5 bases clipped from V and 5 bases from J, the junction kept 11 bases outside the gene matches. CDR3 region: CASSPVPGQGGDNSPLHF. The CDR3 DNA is TGTGCCAGCAGCCCCGTTCCGGGACAGGGGGGGGATAATTCACCCCTCCACTTT.

The genes are TRBV10-3 and TRBJ2-3; D is perhaps TRBD2 (5 bases). Germline CDR1 and CDR2: ENHRY and SYGVKD. Trimming removed 5 bases from V and 0 bases from J, with 9 bases in between. This CDR3 has 14 amino acids. This CDR3 is CAISREGSTDTQYF. In DNA form, the CDR3 reads TGTGCCATCAGTCGGGAAGGTAGCACAGATACGCAGTATTTT.

V gene TRBV6-5 combines with J gene TRBJ1-2; D is uncertain. The CDR3 totals 13 residues. Trimming left V 2 bases short and J 5 bases short, with 9 bases between. CDR1 and CDR2 (germline): MNHEY, SVGAGI. The CDR3 reads CASSYNGPYGYTF. The CDR3 bases are TGTGCCAGCAGTTACAACGGTCCTTATGGCTACACCTTC.

The chain carries TRBV6-5 and TRBJ1-2, with D perhaps matching TRBD1 (5 bases). Germline V gene sequence: CDR1 MNHEY, CDR2 SVGAGI. CDR3 length: 15 amino acids. V was shortened by 7 bases and J by 6 bases, with 21 bases between the two germline ends. In nucleotides, the CDR3 is TGTGCCAGCAAACTTCCTGCAAGGGGTCTAGATGGCTACACCTTC. Protein: CASKLPARGLDGYTF.

This clone was picked up one time. The CDR3 loop reads CASSSRQGITPLHF. CDR3 nucleotide sequence: TGTGCCAGCAGCTCAAGACAGGGAATCACACCCCTCCACTTT. The V and J genes are TRBV5-4 and TRBJ1-6; the match to TRBD1 covers 7 bases. Germline lookup yields CDR1 SGHNT and CDR2 YYREEE (reference sequence). The CDR3 is made up of 14 amino acids. V shed 3 bases and J 11 bases; nucleotides not matched to a gene: 8.

This clone has a handful of counts. The rearrangement joins TRBV18 to TRBJ1-3; TRBD1 matches 7 bases. The J segment lost 0 bases and the V segment lost 2 bases, leaving 7 bases of the junction unmatched. The CDR3 is 17 residues long. CDR1 is KGHSH and CDR2 is LQKENI in the germline V gene. The CDR3 here is CASSPRGQPSSGNTIYF. In DNA form, the CDR3 reads TGTGCCAGCTCACCAAGGGGACAGCCAAGCTCTGGAAACACCATATATTTT.

The CDR3 is CASSLGGGRANYGYTF. The CDR3 DNA follows: TGTGCCAGCAGCTTAGGAGGGGGCAGGGCTAACTATGGCTACACCTTC. J is TRBJ1-2 and V is TRBV7-2; 7 bases fit TRBD1. Germline loops: CDR1 SGHTA, CDR2 FQGNSA. The CDR3 is 16 amino acids. J was trimmed by 0 bases and V by 1 base; bases with no gene match: 5.

The rearrangement links TRBV6-5 to TRBJ1-5; TRBD1 is a possible D gene (5 bases). V was cut by 6 bases and J by 0 bases, with 12 bases left in between. CDR3 length equals 15 residues. Looked up from germline, CDR1 is MNHEY and CDR2 is SVGAGI. The CDR3 loop reads CASRTTVYSNQPQHF. In DNA form, the CDR3 reads TGTGCCAGCAGGACGACAGTCTATAGCAATCAGCCCCAGCATTTT.

The V and J genes are TRBV7-8 and TRBJ2-2; a weak D match, TRBD1 (5 bases). The CDR3 runs 18 residues. V lost 5 bases and J lost 1, with 20 bases in between. Germline V CDR1 and CDR2: SGHVS, FQNEAQ. CDR3 region: CASSPGPPGYRNTGELFF. The CDR3, as DNA: TGTGCCAGCAGCCCAGGGCCCCCAGGGTACAGGAACACCGGGGAGCTGTTTTTT. The complete variable domain, with remaining parts taken from reference TRBV7-8 and TRBJ2-2, reads GAGVSQSPRYKVAKRGQDVALRCDPISGHVSLFWYQQALGQGPEFLTYFQNEAQLDKSGLPSDRFFAERPEGSVSTLKIQRTQQEDSAVYLCASSPGPPGYRNTGELFFGEGSRLTVL.